These 13 T cell receptor beta chains came from one sample sequenced in a study of blood T cell repertoires in COVID-19. TCRdb's copy holds only in-frame clones and misses some; the assay was immunoSEQ multiplex PCR. The data show some 120,000 clones, about 94% seen once. Input material: peripheral blood. The source of these receptors is a man between 45 and 60 years old with COVID-19, enrolled during active disease.

Remarks on this clone: Other DNA sequences in this specimen translate into the identical CDR3. V usage is TRBV28 and J usage is TRBJ1-2; D might be TRBD1 (5 bases). The V gene's germline CDR1 is MDHEN and CDR2 SYDVKM. This CDR3 comprises 13 residues. The ends were cut back, 3 bases at V and 8 bases at J, with 13 bases in the middle. The CDR3 nucleotides are TGTGCCAGCAGTTTCGGGGGAGGTCGGGGCTACACCTTC. Translating it yields CASSFGGGRGYTF.

The V and J genes are TRBV18 and TRBJ1-5, with a possible D match to TRBD1 (5 bases). This CDR3 contains 15 residues. Trimming pared 3 bases from V and 3 bases from J, leaving 12 bases between. CDR1 is KGHSH, CDR2 LQKENI, per germline. The CDR3 loop is CASSPAGGNNQPQHF. The CDR3, as DNA: TGTGCCAGCTCACCTGCCGGGGGAAACAATCAGCCCCAGCATTTT.

The V gene is TRBV2, the J gene TRBJ2-2; 10 bases match TRBD2. V shed 6 bases, J shed 3 bases, and the junction held 13 bases outside the gene matches. CDR1 and CDR2 (germline): SNHLY, FYNNEI. The CDR3 contains 18 residues. The CDR3 region is CASRRGNSGRLDTGELFF. In DNA form, the CDR3 reads TGTGCCAGCAGACGGGGGAATAGCGGGAGGCTGGACACCGGGGAGCTGTTTTTT.

The J gene is TRBJ2-7, the V gene TRBV20-1; TRBD1 is a possible D gene (5 bases). The CDR3 extends over 15 amino acids. V gave up 3 bases and J gave up 4 bases, with 19 bases separating them. The V gene's germline CDR1 is DFQATT and CDR2 SNEGSKA (reference sequence). CDR3 residues: CSASSFTRGGYEQYV. The DNA for the CDR3 is TGCAGTGCTAGTAGTTTCACAAGGGGCGGTTACGAGCAGTACGTC.

This clone was counted a few times. The chain combines TRBV5-5 with TRBJ2-7; D unclear. Trimming pared 1 base from V and 2 bases from J, leaving 7 bases between. Germline CDR1 SGHKS, CDR2 YYEKEE (reference sequence). The CDR3 consists of 13 residues. The CDR3 sequence is CASSLSMTYEQYV. The CDR3 nucleotides read TGTGCCAGCAGCTTGAGCATGACCTACGAGCAGTACGTC.

A single count supports this clone. The chain uses TRBV4-2 and TRBJ1-5; 11 bases are a match to TRBD1. V shed 3 bases, J shed 6 bases, and the junction held 7 bases outside the gene matches. Germline CDR1 LGHNA, CDR2 YNFKEQ. The CDR3 covers 16 residues. The DNA for the CDR3 is TGTGCCAGCAGCCAGGCCGGGACAGGGGGGCGTCAGCCCCAGCATTTT. Translated: CASSQAGTGGRQPQHF.

This sequence joins TRBV2 and TRBJ1-1; perhaps TRBD1 as D (5 bases). The CDR3 extends over 13 amino acids. Germline V gene sequence: CDR1 SNHLY, CDR2 FYNNEI. V was cut by 6 bases and J by 1 base, with 9 bases left in between. In DNA form, the CDR3 reads TGTGCCAGCAGGTATGACAGGAACACTGAAGCTTTCTTT. Its translation: CASRYDRNTEAFF.

This clone was seen once. CDR3 nucleotides: TGTGCCAGCAGTTTAGGACAGGTGCCCCAGCATTTT. Protein product: CASSLGQVPQHF. The J gene is TRBJ1-5, the V gene TRBV12-3 or TRBV12-4; D is perhaps TRBD1 (6 bases). The CDR3 is made up of 12 amino acids. Trimming removed 1 base from V and 9 bases from J, with 7 bases in between.

The V gene is TRBV18, the J gene TRBJ2-1; 11 nucleotides line up with TRBD2. Germline V gene lookup returns CDR1 KGHSH and CDR2 LQKENI. J lost 3 bases, V lost 0 bases, and 10 bases had no gene match. This CDR3 contains 19 residues. DNA of the CDR3: TGTGCCAGCTCACCACCGCAGGGGTCAACTAGCGGGAGCTACAATGAGCAGTTCTTC. Protein sequence: CASSPPQGSTSGSYNEQFF.

The chain couples TRBV19 to TRBJ2-1, with TRBD1 identical over 11 bases. The CDR3 is made up of 14 amino acids. Germline assignment: CDR1 LNHDA and CDR2 SQIVND (reference sequence). Trimming at V came to 5 bases and at J to 6 bases, leaving 3 bases not matched to a gene. The CDR3 protein is CASSYGTGGNEQFF. The CDR3 nucleotides read TGTGCCAGTAGTTACGGGACAGGGGGCAATGAGCAGTTCTTC.

The V call is TRBV5-4, the J call TRBJ1-1, with D unresolved. The CDR3 is 13 amino acids. The ends were cut back, 3 bases at V and 8 bases at J, with 14 bases in the middle. Germline values: CDR1 SGHNT, CDR2 YYREEE (reference sequence). CDR3 sequence (DNA): TGTGCCAGCAGCTCTGATTTGGGCAGGGAAGCTTTCTTT. This codes for CASSSDLGREAFF.

This clone was detected once. The gene calls are TRBV7-2 and TRBJ2-5, with TRBD2 matching over 8 bases. Germline V CDR1 and CDR2: SGHTA, FQGNSA. This CDR3 has 13 amino acids. J was trimmed by 4 bases and V by 3 bases; bases with no gene match: 1. CDR3 nucleotide sequence: TGTGCCAGCAGCTTTAGCGGGGTAGAGACCCAGTACTTC. Protein sequence: CASSFSGVETQYF.

This chain uses TRBV30 with TRBJ2-6; possibly TRBD2 for D (5 bases). V shed 0 bases and J shed 2 bases, with 8 bases lying between them. CDR1 is GTSNPN and CDR2 is SVGIG in the germline V gene (reference sequence). This CDR3 contains 15 residues. CDR3 protein: CAWSVEGTGANVLTF. CDR3 nucleotides: TGTGCCTGGAGTGTAGAGGGAACTGGGGCCAACGTCCTGACTTTC.